This TCR beta chain was recorded in a study of cytomegalovirus exposure and HLA in healthy donors. Overall study findings and caveats: Exclusion applied to some V segments, including TRBV6-2 and TRBV6-3, as they were indistinguishable. Several of the most significant clusters were apparently associated with common viral pathogens in a later analysis.

Germline assignment: CDR1 MNHNS and CDR2 SASEGT. V was trimmed by 5 bases and J by 5 bases, leaving 7 bases between them. The CDR3 length is 12 residues. 60 Vbeta and 13 Jbeta primers were used in PCR. Produced via immunoSEQ multiplex PCR; TCRdb's table is partial and in-frame only. The sample consists of 250,000 to 350,000 clones, 86% of them appearing once. This clone was recorded at least ten times. The antigen remains undetermined. Other DNA sequences from this sample encode an identical CDR3 as well. The TCR sequence derives from a man aged 35 to 55 in good health and CMV-seropositive. The sample comprised PBMCs. J is TRBJ1-5 and V is TRBV6-1, with D possibly matching TRBD1 (5 bases). The CDR3 DNA is TGTGCCAGCAGTCCCAGGGATCAGCCCCAGCATTTT. Translating it yields CASSPRDQPQHF.